This T cell receptor beta chain derives from a study of graft-versus-host responses after intestinal transplantation. Generated by immunoSEQ multiplex PCR, the TCRdb table keeps only in-frame clones and is missing some. Of about 7,000 clones listed, about 28% are singletons. There are 14 residues in the CDR3. The germline V and J ends were trimmed by 4 bases and 5 bases, with 11 bases remaining between them. Germline V CDR1 and CDR2: KGHSH, LQKENI. This clone is classed as large. Investigators plated 200,000 CFSE-labeled responder cells together with 200,000 irradiated stimulator cells labeled with violet dye.

The sequence was obtained from a human patient who was an organ donor for intestinal transplantation. The sample here was alloreactive CD8+ T cells from a mixed lymphocyte reaction culture, taken before transplantation. Stated subset: CFSE-low proliferating T cells sorted from roughly six-day pre-transplant mixed lymphocyte reaction (GvH or HvG direction). The V gene is TRBV18, the J gene TRBJ2-2; TRBD2 is a possible D gene (5 bases). The CDR3, as DNA: TGTGCCAGCTCACGAGGAGGAATTACCGGGGAGCTGTTTTTT. Protein: CASSRGGITGELFF. Variable domain in full (rest from reference TRBV18 and TRBJ2-2): NAGVMQNPRHLVRRRGQEARLRCSPMKGHSHVYWYRQLPEEGLKFMVYLQKENIIDESGMPKERFSAEFPKEGPSILRIQQVVRGDSAAYFCASSRGGITGELFFGEGSRLTVL.